A single sample is the source of the 15 T cell receptor beta chains below, sequenced in a study of T-cell reconstitution after alpha-beta-depleted transplantation in children. Preparation of the TCRbeta library was carried out with unique molecular identifiers. TCRdb re-called the PCR reads through MiXCR, storing one row per CDR3 protein. This table holds about 980,000 distinct CDR3 sequences, around 30% found once. The sequencing here drew on PBMCs, mostly from graft donor cells, taken 360 days after TCRalphabeta/CD19-depleted stem cell transplant. These receptor sequences come from a boy less than two years old who had a stem cell transplant for SCID, so the T cells may come from the graft donor.

The chain employs TRBV6-1 and TRBJ1-5, with 10 bases lining up with TRBD1. CDR3 length: 17 amino acids. V was clipped by 6 bases and J by 4 bases; unmatched bases: 12. Germline-derived CDR1 and CDR2 are MNHNS and SASEGT. The CDR3 nucleotides read TGTGCCAGCAGAAGGGACAGGGGCACCCAAGGGAATCAGCCCCAGCATTTT. Translated, it gives CASRRDRGTQGNQPQHF.

A few counts support this clonotype. One end of the junction does not line up with germline, which may come from a read error. The J gene is TRBJ2-6, the V gene TRBV20-1; 10 bases match TRBD1. The CDR3 is made up of 17 amino acids. CDR1 DFQATT and CDR2 SNEGSKA come from the germline V gene (reference sequence). The CDR3 is CSAGDRGRGSGANVLTF. The CDR3 region has the DNA TGCAGTGCTGGAGACAGGGGGCGCGGTTCTGGGGCCAACGTCCTGACTTTC.

This clonotype has only a few counts. This chain uses TRBV7-3 with TRBJ1-1; 7 bases agree with TRBD1. The length of the CDR3 is 15 residues. J lost 3 bases, V lost 1 base, and 5 bases had no gene match. CDR1 and CDR2 from the germline V gene are SGHTA and FQGTGA. CDR3 residues: CASSLSDREDTEAFF. In nucleotides, the CDR3 is TGTGCCAGCAGCTTAAGCGACAGGGAGGACACTGAAGCTTTCTTT.

This clonotype has more than one count but fewer than ten. The V call is TRBV20-1, the J call TRBJ2-7; 9 nucleotides line up with TRBD1. Trimming took 5 bases from V and 0 from J; bases not matched to a gene: 5. Per germline, CDR1 DFQATT and CDR2 SNEGSKA (reference sequence). The CDR3 spans 14 residues. The CDR3 protein is CSADGTGTSYEQYF. The CDR3 region has the DNA TGCAGTGCTGACGGGACAGGGACCTCCTACGAGCAGTACTTC.

This clonotype was observed a handful of times. As DNA, the CDR3 is TGCGCCAGCAGCTCGGACATACAGCAGTTCTTC. Its translation is CASSSDIQQFF. The gene calls are TRBV5-1 and TRBJ2-1; tentative D call: TRBD1 (5 bases). The CDR3 totals 11 residues. V gave up 3 bases and J gave up 11 bases, with 9 bases separating them. Germline V gene lookup returns CDR1 SGHRS and CDR2 YFSETQ.

The V and J genes are TRBV5-1 and TRBJ2-7, with 11 bases that match TRBD2. This CDR3 region has 15 residues. V dropped 5 bases and J dropped 2; count of bases not matched to a gene: 6. CDR1 SGHRS and CDR2 YFSETQ come from the germline V gene. CDR3 region: CASSSGTSGPYEQYF. CDR3 sequence (DNA): TGCGCCAGCAGTTCCGGGACTAGCGGACCCTACGAGCAGTACTTC. The full variable domain, its missing parts supplied by reference TRBV5-1 and TRBJ2-7, is KAGVTQTPRYLIKTRGQQVTLSCSPISGHRSVSWYQQTPGQGLQFLFEYFSETQRNKGNFPGRFSGRQFSNSRSEMNVSTLELGDSALYLCASSSGTSGPYEQYFGPGTRLTVT.

This clonotype was seen a few times. The CDR3 coding sequence is TGTGCCAGCAGGAGGGGGGTCGGGGAGCTGTTTTTT. Translated: CASRRGVGELFF. The chain uses TRBV6-5 and TRBJ2-2; D is possibly TRBD1 or TRBD2 (6 bases each). Per germline, CDR1 MNHEY and CDR2 SVGAGI. Deletions cut 6 bases from V and 7 bases from J, with 9 bases between. The CDR3 covers 12 residues.

J is TRBJ2-1 and V is TRBV4-3; D remains ambiguous. Trimming removed 1 base from V and 6 bases from J, with 19 bases in between. Germline V gene lookup returns CDR1 LGHNA and CDR2 YSLEER. The CDR3 has 17 residues. In DNA, the CDR3 is TGCGCCAGCAGCCAAGGAGTCTTTTGGGCGTCCGTCAATGAGCAGTTCTTC. Its translation is CASSQGVFWASVNEQFF.

This sequence joins TRBV7-9 and TRBJ2-2; 7 positions agree with TRBD2. The junction had 4 bases not matched to a gene; V was cut back by 5 bases and J by 4 bases. CDR3 length equals 14 residues. CDR1 SEHNR and CDR2 FQNEAQ come from the germline V gene (reference sequence). The chain's CDR3 is CASSRRGVTGELFF. CDR3 coding DNA: TGTGCCAGCAGCCGCCGGGGGGTCACCGGGGAGCTGTTTTTT.

This clonotype was detected only a few times. V and J are TRBV9 and TRBJ2-1; D may correspond to TRBD1 or TRBD2 (5 bases each). Germline CDR1 and CDR2: SGDLS and YYNGEE. Trimming pared 1 base from V and 5 bases from J, leaving 13 bases between. This CDR3 has 15 amino acids. CDR3 loop: CASSVRGGFNNEQFF. DNA for the CDR3: TGTGCCAGCAGCGTACGGGGCGGGTTCAACAATGAGCAGTTCTTC.

In this sample, this clonotype turned up a few times. The chain recombines TRBV12-3 or TRBV12-4 with TRBJ2-1; D is perhaps TRBD1 or TRBD2 (5 bases each). Trimming left V 1 base short and J 0 bases short, with 10 bases between. CDR3 length: 16 amino acids. The CDR3 DNA is TGTGCCAGCAGTTTAGACTGGGGGAGCTCCTACAATGAGCAGTTCTTC. As protein: CASSLDWGSSYNEQFF.

This clonotype appeared a few times. J is TRBJ2-7 and V is TRBV6-2 or TRBV6-3, with D perhaps matching TRBD1 (5 bases). The CDR3 covers 15 residues. Looked up from germline, CDR1 is MNHEY and CDR2 is SVGEGT. V lost 7 bases and J lost 2, with 18 bases in between. This CDR3 is CASTAFGRVTYEQYF. In DNA, the CDR3 is TGTGCCAGCACGGCGTTCGGCAGGGTCACCTACGAGCAGTACTTC.

This clonotype was picked up one time. The CDR3 bases are TGTGCCAGCAGTTACGACAGGAAGAACACTGAAGCTTTCTTT. Its protein is CASSYDRKNTEAFF. The chain employs TRBV6-5 and TRBJ1-1, with a tentative D call TRBD1 (6 bases). CDR1 and CDR2 from the germline V gene are MNHEY and SVGAGI. V dropped 2 bases and J dropped 1 base, with 8 bases sitting between them. CDR3 length: 14 residues.

J is TRBJ2-3 and V is TRBV7-9, with D possibly TRBD2 on 6 matching bases. Germline V gives CDR1 SEHNR, CDR2 FQNEAQ (reference sequence). Trimming removed 7 bases from V and 0 bases from J, with 14 bases in between. The length of the CDR3 is 15 residues. The CDR3 loop is CASTPLARSTDTQYF. CDR3 bases: TGTGCCAGCACCCCACTAGCTCGCAGCACAGATACGCAGTATTTT.

The V and J genes are TRBV28 and TRBJ2-7, with a tentative D call TRBD1 (6 bases). Germline V CDR1 and CDR2: MDHEN, SYDVKM. This CDR3 is 11 amino acids long. V was clipped by 6 bases and J by 12 bases, with 15 bases between them. The CDR3 here is CASSKSTGSYF. Here the CDR3 DNA reads TGTGCCAGCAGCAAAAGCACAGGGTCGTACTTC.